These 18 T cell receptor beta chains came from one sample sequenced in a study of graft-versus-host responses after intestinal transplantation. Some clones are missing from TCRdb's copy, which holds only in-frame ones; the method was immunoSEQ multiplex PCR. This sample has 90,000 to 150,000 clones; 85% to 95% occur once, and the top ten carry around 0.12%. These receptors have no known antigen. The sample here was unstimulated CD4+ T cells sorted from spleen or lymph node cells, taken before intestinal transplant. All receptors come from a human donor who received an intestinal transplant.

This clone turned up a few times. The chain carries TRBV10-3 and TRBJ1-5, with 8 bases aligning to TRBD1. This CDR3 spans 14 amino acids. V lost 3 bases, J lost 7 bases, and 5 bases stayed unmatched. Per the germline V gene, CDR1 is ENHRY and CDR2 is SYGVKD. The CDR3 sequence is CAISDGQGRQPQHF. CDR3 in DNA: TGTGCCATCAGTGACGGACAGGGCCGGCAGCCCCAGCATTTT.

This clone was recorded once. V and J are TRBV7-3 and TRBJ1-1, with a weak D call TRBD1 (6 bases). The CDR3 spans 15 residues. The ends were cut back, 1 base at V and 4 bases at J, with 13 bases in the middle. Germline V gene sequence: CDR1 SGHTA, CDR2 FQGTGA. Here the CDR3 reads CASSLIRGAGTEAFF. The CDR3 bases are TGTGCCAGCAGCTTAATACGGGGGGCGGGCACTGAAGCTTTCTTT.

V is TRBV7-9 and J is TRBJ1-2; the match to TRBD1 covers 8 bases. Germline assignment: CDR1 SEHNR and CDR2 FQNEAQ (reference sequence). This CDR3 contains 14 residues. V gave up 7 bases and J gave up 4 bases; unmatched junction bases: 8. CDR3 loop: CASTWGGQVYGYTF. CDR3 bases: TGTGCCAGCACCTGGGGGGGACAGGTCTATGGCTACACCTTC.

CDR3 sequence reads: CASSGRGVNTEAFF. The CDR3 DNA reads as TGCGCCAGCAGCGGCCGAGGGGTGAACACTGAAGCTTTCTTT. V and J are TRBV5-1 and TRBJ1-1; D might be TRBD1 (5 bases). Trimming removed 4 bases at V and 0 bases at J, with 10 bases between. The CDR3 loop spans 14 amino acids. The germline CDR1 and CDR2 sequences are SGHRS and YFSETQ.

The V call is TRBV11-2, the J call TRBJ2-7; D is unresolved. With 1 base removed from V and 6 bases from J, the gap between germline ends came to 13 bases. Germline CDR1 SGHAT, CDR2 FQNNGV. The CDR3 consists of 14 residues. The CDR3 bases are TGTGCCAGCAGCTTAGTCCTACAGAGGACCGAGCAGTACTTC. It yields the protein CASSLVLQRTEQYF.

V gene TRBV15 combines with J gene TRBJ2-2, with D hard to call. The CDR3 is 14 amino acids. The germline V gene has CDR1 LNHNV and CDR2 YYDKDF (reference sequence). V was trimmed by 1 base and J by 1 base, leaving 4 bases between them. The chain's CDR3 is CATSRAGNTGELFF. CDR3 nucleotide sequence: TGTGCCACCAGCAGAGCAGGGAACACCGGGGAGCTGTTTTTT.

The rearrangement uses TRBV5-4 and TRBJ2-7; 8 bases agree with TRBD2. The germline gives CDR1 SGHNT, CDR2 YYREEE (reference sequence). The J segment lost 0 bases and the V segment lost 5 bases, leaving 19 bases of the junction unmatched. The CDR3 loop spans 19 amino acids. Here the CDR3 reads CASRAEGAGDLLSSYEQYF. The CDR3 DNA follows: TGTGCCAGCAGGGCCGAGGGAGCGGGAGACCTCCTTAGCTCCTACGAGCAGTACTTC.

This clone was recorded only once. The CDR3 is CASSYQASDEAFF. CDR3 in DNA: TGTGCCAGCAGTTACCAGGCCAGTGATGAAGCTTTCTTT. The V gene is TRBV6-6, the J gene TRBJ1-1; D gene ambiguous. V lost 2 bases to trimming and J lost 7 bases, with 11 bases between them. The V gene's germline CDR1 is MNHNY and CDR2 SVGAGI (reference sequence). This CDR3 has 13 amino acids.

This clone was observed once. The gene calls are TRBV7-2 and TRBJ2-5, with unresolved D. The DNA end lines up better with TRBJ2-7; the J call may be wrong. Germline loops: CDR1 SGHTA, CDR2 FQGNSA. The length of the CDR3 is 12 residues. CDR3 DNA: TGTGCCAGCAGCCCCGACGCCTACGAGCAGTACTTC. This gives the protein CASSPDAYEQYF.

This chain connects TRBV30 to TRBJ1-1; D is ambiguous. This CDR3 contains 13 residues. Trimming removed 0 bases from V and 0 bases from J, with 5 bases in between. Germline loops: CDR1 GTSNPN, CDR2 SVGIG (reference sequence). This CDR3 is CAWSVTVNTEAFF. CDR3 sequence (DNA): TGTGCCTGGAGTGTAACCGTGAACACTGAAGCTTTCTTT.

This rearrangement joins TRBV6-4 to TRBJ2-7; D perhaps matches TRBD2 (5 bases). Between the trimmed V and J ends, which lost 3 bases and 7 bases, there was a span of 13 bases. This CDR3 contains 13 residues. Germline V gives CDR1 MRHNA, CDR2 SNTAGT. CDR3 bases: TGTGCCAGCAGTGAAGAACGAGGGTGGGAGCAGTACTTC. As protein: CASSEERGWEQYF.

The chain links TRBV28 to TRBJ2-3; no clear D. Trimming stripped 2 bases from V and 5 bases from J, with 5 bases between. The CDR3 has 12 amino acids. Germline V gene data show CDR1 as MDHEN and CDR2 as SYDVKM. The CDR3 spells CASSLIGDTQYF. The CDR3 DNA sequence: TGTGCCAGCAGTTTAATTGGAGATACGCAGTATTTT.

The chain links TRBV6-6 to TRBJ1-2; D is unresolved. V was trimmed by 6 bases and J by 2 bases, leaving 10 bases between them. Germline CDR1 reads MNHNY; CDR2 reads SVGAGI (reference sequence). CDR3 length: 13 amino acids. CDR3 protein: CASSRSQNYGYTF. CDR3 coding DNA: TGTGCCAGCAGCCGGAGCCAGAACTATGGCTACACCTTC.

The chain recombines TRBV7-9 with TRBJ2-7; 7 nucleotides align to TRBD2. The CDR3 spans 15 residues. V trimming: 2 bases; J trimming: 2 bases; junction bases outside the gene matches: 6. Germline values: CDR1 SEHNR, CDR2 FQNEAQ (reference sequence). Written as DNA, the CDR3 is TGTGCCAGCAGCTTATCGCAGAGCGGGACCTACGAGCAGTACTTC. As protein: CASSLSQSGTYEQYF. Filled out from reference TRBV7-9 and TRBJ2-7, the complete variable domain reads DTGVSQNPRHKITKRGQNVTFRCDPISEHNRLYWYRQTLGQGPEFLTYFQNEAQLEKSRLLSDRFSAERPKGSFSTLEIQRTEQGDSAMYLCASSLSQSGTYEQYFGPGTRLTVT.

The chain combines TRBV27 with TRBJ2-1; D uncertain. V was pared by 2 bases and J by 1 base, with 3 bases between. The CDR3 sequence is 13 residues long. Germline V gene sequence: CDR1 MNHEY, CDR2 SMNVEV (reference sequence). For the CDR3, the DNA is TGTGCCAGCAGTTTAAAGTCCTACAATGAGCAGTTCTTC. It encodes CASSLKSYNEQFF.

The J gene is TRBJ1-1, the V gene TRBV6-5; 7 nucleotides match TRBD1. Germline loops: CDR1 MNHEY, CDR2 SVGAGI. There are 15 residues in the CDR3. V shed 5 bases and J 6 bases; nucleotides not matched to a gene: 12. CDR3 amino acids: CASSQQGKVSAEAFF. As DNA, the CDR3 is TGTGCCAGCAGTCAACAGGGGAAAGTTTCAGCTGAAGCTTTCTTT.

This chain connects TRBV6-5 to TRBJ1-1; tentatively, D is TRBD1 (5 bases). The CDR3 spans 14 residues. Germline V CDR1 and CDR2: MNHEY, SVGAGI. Trimming left V 5 bases short and J 1 base short, with 11 bases between. Written as DNA, the CDR3 is TGTGCCAGCAGTGCCGGGACGGCGAACACTGAAGCTTTCTTT. Translation gives CASSAGTANTEAFF.

V and J are TRBV7-9 and TRBJ2-4; D possibly uses TRBD1 or TRBD2 (5 bases each). Trimming removed 11 bases at V and 8 bases at J, with 16 bases between. The CDR3 spans 12 residues. In germline, CDR1 is SEHNR, CDR2 FQNEAQ (reference sequence). The CDR3: CAGESGGDIQYF. The DNA for the CDR3 is TGTGCCGGAGAAAGTGGGGGTGACATTCAGTACTTC.